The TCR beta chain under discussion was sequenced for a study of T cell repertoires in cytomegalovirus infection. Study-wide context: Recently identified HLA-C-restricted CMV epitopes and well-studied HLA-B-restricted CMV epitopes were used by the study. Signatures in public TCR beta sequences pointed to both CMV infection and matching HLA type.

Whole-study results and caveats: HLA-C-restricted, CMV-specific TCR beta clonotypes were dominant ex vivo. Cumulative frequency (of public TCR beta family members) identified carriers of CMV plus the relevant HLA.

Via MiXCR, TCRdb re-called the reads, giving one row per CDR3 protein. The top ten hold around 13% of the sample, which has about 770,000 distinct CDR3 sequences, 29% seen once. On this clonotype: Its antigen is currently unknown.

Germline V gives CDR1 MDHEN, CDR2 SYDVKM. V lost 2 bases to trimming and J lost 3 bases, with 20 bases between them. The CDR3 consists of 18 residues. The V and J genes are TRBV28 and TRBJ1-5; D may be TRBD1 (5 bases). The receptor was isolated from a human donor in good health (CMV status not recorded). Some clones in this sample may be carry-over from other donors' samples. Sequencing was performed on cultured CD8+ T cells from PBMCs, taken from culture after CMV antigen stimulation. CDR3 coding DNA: TGTGCCAGCAGTTTAAGGGGTGGCCGGACCAGCACCAATCAGCCCCAGCATTTT. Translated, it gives CASSLRGGRTSTNQPQHF. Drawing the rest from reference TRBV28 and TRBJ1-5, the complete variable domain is DVKVTQSSRYLVKRTGEKVFLECVQDMDHENMFWYRQDPGLGLRLIYFSYDVKMKEKGDIPEGYSVSREKKERFSLILESASTNQTSMYLCASSLRGGRTSTNQPQHFGDGTRLSIL.